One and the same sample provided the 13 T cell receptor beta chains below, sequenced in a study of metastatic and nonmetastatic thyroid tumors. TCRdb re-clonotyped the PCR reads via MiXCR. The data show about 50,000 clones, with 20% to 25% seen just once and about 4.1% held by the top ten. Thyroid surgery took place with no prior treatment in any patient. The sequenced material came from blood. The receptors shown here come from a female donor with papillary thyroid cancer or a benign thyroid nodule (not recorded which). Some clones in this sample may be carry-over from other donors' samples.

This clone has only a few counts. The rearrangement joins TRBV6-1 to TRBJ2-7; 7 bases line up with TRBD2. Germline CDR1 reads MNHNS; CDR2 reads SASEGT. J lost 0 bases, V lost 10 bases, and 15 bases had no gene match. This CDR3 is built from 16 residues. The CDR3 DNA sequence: TGTGCCATCATATATTCACTAGCGAAGGACTCCTACGAGCAGTACTTC. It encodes CAIIYSLAKDSYEQYF.

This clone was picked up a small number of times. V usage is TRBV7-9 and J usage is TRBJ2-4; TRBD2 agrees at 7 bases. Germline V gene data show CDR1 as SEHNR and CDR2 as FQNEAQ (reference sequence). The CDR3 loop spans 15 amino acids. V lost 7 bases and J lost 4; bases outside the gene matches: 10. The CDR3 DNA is TGTGCCAGCAACCCGACCGGGGGGACTAAAAACATTCAGTACTTC. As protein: CASNPTGGTKNIQYF.

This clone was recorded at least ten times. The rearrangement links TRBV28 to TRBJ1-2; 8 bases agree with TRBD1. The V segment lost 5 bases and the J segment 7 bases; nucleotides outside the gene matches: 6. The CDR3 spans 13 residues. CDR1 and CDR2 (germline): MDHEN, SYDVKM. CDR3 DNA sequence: TGTGCCAGCAGTGGACAGGGAGTAGGTGGCTACACCTTC. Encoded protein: CASSGQGVGGYTF.

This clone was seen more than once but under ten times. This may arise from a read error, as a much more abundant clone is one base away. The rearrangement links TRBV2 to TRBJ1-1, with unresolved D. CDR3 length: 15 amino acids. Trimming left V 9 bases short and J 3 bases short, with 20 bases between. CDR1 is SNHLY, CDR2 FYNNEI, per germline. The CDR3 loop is CARQGRKALDTEAFF. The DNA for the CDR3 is TGTGCCAGACAAGGCAGGAAGGCTTTGGACACTGAAGCTTTCTTT.

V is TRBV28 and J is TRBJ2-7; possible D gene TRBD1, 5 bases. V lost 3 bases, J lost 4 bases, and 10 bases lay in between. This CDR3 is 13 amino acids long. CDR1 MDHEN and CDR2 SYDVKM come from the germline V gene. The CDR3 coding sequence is TGTGCCAGCAGTTTCCTAAGGGGTTACGAGCAGTACTTC. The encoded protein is CASSFLRGYEQYF.

As DNA, the CDR3 is TGCGCCAGCAGCCTCCAACTAGCGGGAGGCTACGAGCAGTACGTC. It specifies CASSLQLAGGYEQYV. J is TRBJ2-7 and V is TRBV4-1, with 12 nucleotides matching TRBD2. The CDR3 has 15 residues. With 4 bases clipped from V and 3 bases from J, the junction kept 4 bases outside the gene matches. Germline CDR1 is MGHRA and CDR2 is YSYEKL.

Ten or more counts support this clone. CDR3: CSARVLGRNEQFF. The CDR3 DNA follows: TGCAGTGCTAGAGTCCTGGGACGCAATGAGCAGTTCTTC. The gene calls are TRBV20-1 and TRBJ2-1; D is perhaps TRBD1 or TRBD2 (5 bases each). V dropped 1 base and J dropped 6 bases, with 10 bases sitting between them. The CDR3 spans 13 residues. In germline, CDR1 is DFQATT, CDR2 SNEGSKA (reference sequence).

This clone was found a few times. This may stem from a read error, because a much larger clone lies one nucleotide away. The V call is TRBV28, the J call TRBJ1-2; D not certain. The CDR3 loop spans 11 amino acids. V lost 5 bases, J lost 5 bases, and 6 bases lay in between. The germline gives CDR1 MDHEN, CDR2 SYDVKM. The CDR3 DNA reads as TGTGCCAGCAGTGTAAAGTATGGCTACACCTTC. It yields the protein CASSVKYGYTF.

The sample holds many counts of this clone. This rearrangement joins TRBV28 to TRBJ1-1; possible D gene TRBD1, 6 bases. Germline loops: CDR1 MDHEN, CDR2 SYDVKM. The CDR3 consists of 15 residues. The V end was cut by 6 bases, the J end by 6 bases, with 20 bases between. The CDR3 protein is CASRSGDVSRAEAFF. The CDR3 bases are TGTGCCAGCAGGTCAGGGGATGTTTCGAGGGCTGAAGCTTTCTTT.

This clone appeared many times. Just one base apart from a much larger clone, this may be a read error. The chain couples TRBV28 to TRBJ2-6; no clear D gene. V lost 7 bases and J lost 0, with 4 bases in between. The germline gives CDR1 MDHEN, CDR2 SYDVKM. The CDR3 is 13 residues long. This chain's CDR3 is CASKPSGANVLTF. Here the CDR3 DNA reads TGTGCCAGCAAACCCTCTGGGGCCAACGTCCTGACTTTC.

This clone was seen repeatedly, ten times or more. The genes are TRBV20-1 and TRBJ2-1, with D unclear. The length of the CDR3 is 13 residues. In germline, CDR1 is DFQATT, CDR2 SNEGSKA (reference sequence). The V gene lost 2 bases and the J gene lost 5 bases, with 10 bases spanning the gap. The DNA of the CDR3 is TGCAGTGCTAGACGTTGGAGTGACAATGAGCAGTTCTTC. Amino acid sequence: CSARRWSDNEQFF.

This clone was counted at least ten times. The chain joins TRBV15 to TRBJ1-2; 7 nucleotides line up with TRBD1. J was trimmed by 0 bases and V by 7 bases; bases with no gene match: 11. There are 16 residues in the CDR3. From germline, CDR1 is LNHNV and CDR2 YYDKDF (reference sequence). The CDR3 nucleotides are TGTGCCACCACACAAAAGGACAGGCGCTCTAACTATGGCTACACCTTC. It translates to CATTQKDRRSNYGYTF. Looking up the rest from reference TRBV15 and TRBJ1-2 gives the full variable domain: DAMVIQNPRYQVTQFGKPVTLSCSQTLNHNVMYWYQQKSSQAPKLLFHYYDKDFNNEADTPDNFQSRRPNTSFCFLDIRSPGLGDTAMYLCATTQKDRRSNYGYTFGSGTRLTVV.

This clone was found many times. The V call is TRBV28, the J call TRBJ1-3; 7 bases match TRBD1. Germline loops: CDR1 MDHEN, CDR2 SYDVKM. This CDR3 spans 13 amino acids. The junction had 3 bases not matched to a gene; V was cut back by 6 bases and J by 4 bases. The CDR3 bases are TGTGCCAGCAGACAGGGGTTCGGAAACACCATATATTTT. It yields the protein CASRQGFGNTIYF.